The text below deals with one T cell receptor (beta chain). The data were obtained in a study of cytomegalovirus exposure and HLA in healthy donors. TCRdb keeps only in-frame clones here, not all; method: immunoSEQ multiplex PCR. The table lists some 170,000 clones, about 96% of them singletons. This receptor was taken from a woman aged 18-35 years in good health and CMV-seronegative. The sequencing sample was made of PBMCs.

CDR3 sequence: CASSPRQGRFYEQYF. CDR3 coding DNA: TGTGCCAGCAGCCCCAGACAGGGGCGCTTCTACGAGCAGTACTTC. The rearrangement uses TRBV11-2 and TRBJ2-7; 8 nucleotides line up with TRBD1. Germline V gene lookup returns CDR1 SGHAT and CDR2 FQNNGV. This CDR3 has 15 residues. Losses at the gene ends were 5 bases for V and 3 bases for J; bases not matched to a gene: 9.